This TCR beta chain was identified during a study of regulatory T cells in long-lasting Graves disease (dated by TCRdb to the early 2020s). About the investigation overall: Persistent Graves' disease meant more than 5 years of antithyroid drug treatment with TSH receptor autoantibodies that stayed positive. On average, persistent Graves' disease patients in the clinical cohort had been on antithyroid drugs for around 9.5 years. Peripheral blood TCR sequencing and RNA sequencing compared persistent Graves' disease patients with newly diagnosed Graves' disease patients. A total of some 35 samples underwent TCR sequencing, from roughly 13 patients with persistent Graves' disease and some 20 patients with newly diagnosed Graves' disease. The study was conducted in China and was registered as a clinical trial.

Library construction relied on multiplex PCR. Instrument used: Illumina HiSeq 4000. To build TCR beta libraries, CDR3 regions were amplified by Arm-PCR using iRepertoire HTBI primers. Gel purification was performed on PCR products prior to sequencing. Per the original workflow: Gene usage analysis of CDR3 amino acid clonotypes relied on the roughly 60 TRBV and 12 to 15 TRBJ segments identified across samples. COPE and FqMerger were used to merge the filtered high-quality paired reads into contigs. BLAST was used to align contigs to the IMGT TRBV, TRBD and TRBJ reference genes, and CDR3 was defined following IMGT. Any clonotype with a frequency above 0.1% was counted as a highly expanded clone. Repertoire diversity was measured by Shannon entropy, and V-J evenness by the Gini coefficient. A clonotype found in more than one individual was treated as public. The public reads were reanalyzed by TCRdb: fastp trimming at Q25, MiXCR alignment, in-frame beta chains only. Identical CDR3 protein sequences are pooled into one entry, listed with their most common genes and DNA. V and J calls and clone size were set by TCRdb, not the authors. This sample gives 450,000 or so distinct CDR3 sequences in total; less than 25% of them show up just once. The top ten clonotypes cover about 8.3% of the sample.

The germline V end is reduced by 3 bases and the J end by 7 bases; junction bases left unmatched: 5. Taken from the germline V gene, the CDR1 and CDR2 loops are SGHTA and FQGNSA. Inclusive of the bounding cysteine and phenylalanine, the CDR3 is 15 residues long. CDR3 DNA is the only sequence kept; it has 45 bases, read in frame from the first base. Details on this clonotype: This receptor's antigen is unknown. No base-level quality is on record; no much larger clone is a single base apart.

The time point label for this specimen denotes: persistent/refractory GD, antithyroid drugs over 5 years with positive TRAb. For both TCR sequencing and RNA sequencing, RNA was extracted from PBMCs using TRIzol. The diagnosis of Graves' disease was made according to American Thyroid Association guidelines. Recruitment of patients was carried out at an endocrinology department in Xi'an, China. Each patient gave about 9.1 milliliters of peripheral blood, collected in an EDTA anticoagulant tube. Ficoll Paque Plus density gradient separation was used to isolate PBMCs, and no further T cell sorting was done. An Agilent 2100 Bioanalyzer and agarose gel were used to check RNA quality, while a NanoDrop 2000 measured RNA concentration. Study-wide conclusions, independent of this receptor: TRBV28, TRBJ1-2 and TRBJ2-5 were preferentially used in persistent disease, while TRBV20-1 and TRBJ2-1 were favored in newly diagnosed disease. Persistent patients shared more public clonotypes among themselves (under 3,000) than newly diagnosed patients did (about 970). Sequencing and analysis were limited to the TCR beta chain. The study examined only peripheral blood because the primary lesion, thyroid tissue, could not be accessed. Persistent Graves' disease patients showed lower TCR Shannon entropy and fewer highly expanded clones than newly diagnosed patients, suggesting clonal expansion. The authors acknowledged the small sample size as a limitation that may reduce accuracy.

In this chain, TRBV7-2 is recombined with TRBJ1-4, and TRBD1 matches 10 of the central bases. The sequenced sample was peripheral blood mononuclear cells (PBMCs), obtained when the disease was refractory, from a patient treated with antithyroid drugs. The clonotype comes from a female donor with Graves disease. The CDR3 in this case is CASSFKTGGREKLFF. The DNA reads TGTGCCAGCAGCTTCAAGACAGGGGGCCGTGAAAAACTGTTTTTT.